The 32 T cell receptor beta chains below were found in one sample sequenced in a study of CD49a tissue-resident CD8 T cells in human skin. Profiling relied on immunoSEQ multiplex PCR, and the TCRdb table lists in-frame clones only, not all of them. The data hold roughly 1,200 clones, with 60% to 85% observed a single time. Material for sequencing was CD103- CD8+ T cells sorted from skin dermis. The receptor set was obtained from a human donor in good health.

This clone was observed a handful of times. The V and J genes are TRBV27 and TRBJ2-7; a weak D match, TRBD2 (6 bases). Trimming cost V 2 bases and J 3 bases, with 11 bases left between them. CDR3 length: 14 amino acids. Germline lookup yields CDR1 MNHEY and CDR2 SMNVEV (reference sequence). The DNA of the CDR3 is TGTGCCAGCAGTTTAGGCGGGACCAGCTACGAGCAGTACTTC. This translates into CASSLGGTSYEQYF.

The CDR3 nucleotides are TGTGCCAGCAGCCTTTGGACAGGGGTGCAGTACGTC. Protein sequence: CASSLWTGVQYV. This chain joins TRBV7-9 and TRBJ2-7; 9 nucleotides match TRBD1. The length of the CDR3 is 12 residues. Losses at the gene ends were 5 bases for V and 9 bases for J; bases not matched to a gene: 5. Germline CDR1 and CDR2: SEHNR and FQNEAQ (reference sequence).

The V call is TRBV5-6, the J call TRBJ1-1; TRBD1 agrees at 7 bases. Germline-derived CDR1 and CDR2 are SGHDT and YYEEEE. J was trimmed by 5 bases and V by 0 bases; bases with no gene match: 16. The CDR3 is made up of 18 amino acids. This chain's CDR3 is CASSLEGIDRVVGTEAFF. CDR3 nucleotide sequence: TGTGCCAGCAGCTTGGAAGGCATAGACAGGGTGGTAGGGACTGAAGCTTTCTTT.

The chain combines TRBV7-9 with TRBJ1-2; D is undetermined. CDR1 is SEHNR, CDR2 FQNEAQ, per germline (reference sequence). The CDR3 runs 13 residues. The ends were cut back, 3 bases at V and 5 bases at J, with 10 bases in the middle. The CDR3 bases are TGTGCCAGCAGCTTCCCCGGGAGTTATGGCTACACCTTC. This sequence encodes CASSFPGSYGYTF.

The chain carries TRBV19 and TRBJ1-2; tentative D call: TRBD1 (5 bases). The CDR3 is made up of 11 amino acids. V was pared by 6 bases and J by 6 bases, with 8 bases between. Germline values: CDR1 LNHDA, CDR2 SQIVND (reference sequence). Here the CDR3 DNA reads TGTGCCAGTAGAGGAGGGGATGGCTACACCTTC. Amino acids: CASRGGDGYTF.

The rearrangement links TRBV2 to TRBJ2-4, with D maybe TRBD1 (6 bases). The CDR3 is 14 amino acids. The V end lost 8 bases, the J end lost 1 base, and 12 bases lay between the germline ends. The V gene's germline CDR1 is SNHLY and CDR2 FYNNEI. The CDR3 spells CASGGDRAKNIQYF. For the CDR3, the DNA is TGTGCCAGCGGGGGTGACAGGGCCAAAAACATTCAGTACTTC.

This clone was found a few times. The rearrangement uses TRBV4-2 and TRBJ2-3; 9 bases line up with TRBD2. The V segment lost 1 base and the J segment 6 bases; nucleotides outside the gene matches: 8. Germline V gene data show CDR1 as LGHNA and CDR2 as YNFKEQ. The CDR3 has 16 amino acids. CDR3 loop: CASSQASGTSMDTQYF. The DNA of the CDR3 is TGTGCCAGCAGCCAAGCGTCCGGGACTAGCATGGATACGCAGTATTTT.

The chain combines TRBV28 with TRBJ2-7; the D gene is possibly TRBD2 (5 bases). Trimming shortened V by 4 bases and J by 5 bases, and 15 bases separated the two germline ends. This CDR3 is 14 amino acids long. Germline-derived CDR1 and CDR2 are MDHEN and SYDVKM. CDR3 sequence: CASSSAGRVDEQYF. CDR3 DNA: TGTGCCAGCAGTTCGGCCGGGCGGGTCGACGAGCAGTACTTC.

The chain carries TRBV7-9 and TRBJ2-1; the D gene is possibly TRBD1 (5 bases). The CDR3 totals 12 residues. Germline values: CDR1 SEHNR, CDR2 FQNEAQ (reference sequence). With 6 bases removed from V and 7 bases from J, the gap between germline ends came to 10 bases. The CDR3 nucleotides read TGTGCCAGCAGACAGGACGGTAATGAGCAGTTCTTC. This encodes CASRQDGNEQFF.

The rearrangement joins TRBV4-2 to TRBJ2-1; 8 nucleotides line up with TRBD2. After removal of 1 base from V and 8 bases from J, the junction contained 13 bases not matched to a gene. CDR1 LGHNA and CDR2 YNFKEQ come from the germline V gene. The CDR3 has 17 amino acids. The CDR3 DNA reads TGTGCCAGCAGCCAAGGGCCACTCAGCGGGAGTAGCTATGAGCAGTTCTTC. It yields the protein CASSQGPLSGSSYEQFF.

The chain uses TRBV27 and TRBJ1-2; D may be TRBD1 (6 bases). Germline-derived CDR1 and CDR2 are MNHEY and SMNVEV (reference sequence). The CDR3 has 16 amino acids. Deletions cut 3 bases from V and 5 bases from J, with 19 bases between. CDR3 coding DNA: TGTGCCAGCAGTTTTGCTGGGGGCGAGGGGCAGTATGGCTACACCTTC. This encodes CASSFAGGEGQYGYTF.

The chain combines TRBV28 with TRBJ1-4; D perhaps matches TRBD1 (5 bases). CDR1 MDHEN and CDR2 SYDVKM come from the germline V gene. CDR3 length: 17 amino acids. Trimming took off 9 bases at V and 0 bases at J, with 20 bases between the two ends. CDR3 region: CASYRDGLTATNEKLFF. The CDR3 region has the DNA TGTGCCAGTTACCGGGACGGACTAACTGCAACTAATGAAAAACTGTTTTTT.

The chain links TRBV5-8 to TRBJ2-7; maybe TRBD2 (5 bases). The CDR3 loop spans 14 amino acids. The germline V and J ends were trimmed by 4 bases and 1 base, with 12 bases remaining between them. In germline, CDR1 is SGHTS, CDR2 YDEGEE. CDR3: CASSQGGFSYEQYF. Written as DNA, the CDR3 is TGTGCCAGCAGCCAAGGCGGGTTTTCCTACGAGCAGTACTTC.

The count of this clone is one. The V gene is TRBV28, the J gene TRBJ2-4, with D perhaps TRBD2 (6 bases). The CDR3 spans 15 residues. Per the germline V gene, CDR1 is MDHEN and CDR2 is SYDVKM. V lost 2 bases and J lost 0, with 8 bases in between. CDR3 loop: CASSLGGLAKNIQYF. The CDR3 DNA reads TGTGCCAGCAGTTTAGGGGGGTTAGCCAAAAACATTCAGTACTTC.

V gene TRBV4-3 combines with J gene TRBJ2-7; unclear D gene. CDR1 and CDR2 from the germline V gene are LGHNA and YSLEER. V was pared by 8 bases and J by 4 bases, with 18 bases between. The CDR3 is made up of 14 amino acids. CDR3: CASSIQWPHYEQYF. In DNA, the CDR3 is TGCGCCAGCTCAATCCAATGGCCCCATTACGAGCAGTACTTC.

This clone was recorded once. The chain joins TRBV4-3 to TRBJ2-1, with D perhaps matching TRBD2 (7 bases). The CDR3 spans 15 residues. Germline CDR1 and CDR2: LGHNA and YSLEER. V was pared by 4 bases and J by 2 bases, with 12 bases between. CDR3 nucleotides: TGCGCCAGCAGCCTAGGGGGAGGGGCCTACAATGAGCAGTTCTTC. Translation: CASSLGGGAYNEQFF.

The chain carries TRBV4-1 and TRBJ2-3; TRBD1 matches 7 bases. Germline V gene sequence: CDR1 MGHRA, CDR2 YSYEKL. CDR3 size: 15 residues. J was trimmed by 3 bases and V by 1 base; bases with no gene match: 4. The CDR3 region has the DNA TGCGCCAGCAGCCAAGTACAGGGGTATACAGATACGCAGTATTTT. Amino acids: CASSQVQGYTDTQYF.

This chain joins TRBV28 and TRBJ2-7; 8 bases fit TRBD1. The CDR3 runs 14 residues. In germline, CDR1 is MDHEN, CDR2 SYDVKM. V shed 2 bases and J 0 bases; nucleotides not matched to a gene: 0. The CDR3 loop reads CASSLTGGSYEQYV. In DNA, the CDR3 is TGTGCCAGCAGTTTAACAGGGGGCTCCTACGAGCAGTACGTC.

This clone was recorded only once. CDR3 in amino acids: CASSGDSSSNQPQHF. CDR3 nucleotide sequence: TGTGCCAGCAGTGGGGACTCTTCTAGCAATCAGCCCCAGCATTTT. This sequence joins TRBV28 and TRBJ1-5, with D maybe TRBD1 (5 bases). This CDR3 is 15 amino acids long. Trimming stripped 5 bases from V and 0 bases from J, with 11 bases between. Germline V gene data show CDR1 as MDHEN and CDR2 as SYDVKM. Full variable domain (rest looked up from reference TRBV28 and TRBJ1-5): DVKVTQSSRYLVKRTGEKVFLECVQDMDHENMFWYRQDPGLGLRLIYFSYDVKMKEKGDIPEGYSVSREKKERFSLILESASTNQTSMYLCASSGDSSSNQPQHFGDGTRLSIL.

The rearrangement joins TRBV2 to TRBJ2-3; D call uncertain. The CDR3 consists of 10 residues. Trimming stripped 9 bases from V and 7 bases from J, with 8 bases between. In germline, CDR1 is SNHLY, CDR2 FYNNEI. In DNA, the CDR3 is TGTGCCAGTCTAATGCATACGCAGTATTTT. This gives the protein CASLMHTQYF.

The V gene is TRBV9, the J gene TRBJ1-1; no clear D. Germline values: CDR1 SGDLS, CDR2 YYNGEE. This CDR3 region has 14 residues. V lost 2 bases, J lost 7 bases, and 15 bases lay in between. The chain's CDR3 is CASSVQPERDEAFF. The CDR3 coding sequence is TGTGCCAGCAGCGTTCAGCCGGAGAGAGATGAAGCTTTCTTT.

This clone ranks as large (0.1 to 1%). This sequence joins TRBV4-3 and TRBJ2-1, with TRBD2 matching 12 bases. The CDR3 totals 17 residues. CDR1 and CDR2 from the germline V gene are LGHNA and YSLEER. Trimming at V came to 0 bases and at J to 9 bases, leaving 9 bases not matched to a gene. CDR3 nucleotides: TGCGCCAGCAGCCAAGAAGGCCTAGCGGGAGGGGCGGTTGAGCAGTTCTTC. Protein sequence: CASSQEGLAGGAVEQFF.

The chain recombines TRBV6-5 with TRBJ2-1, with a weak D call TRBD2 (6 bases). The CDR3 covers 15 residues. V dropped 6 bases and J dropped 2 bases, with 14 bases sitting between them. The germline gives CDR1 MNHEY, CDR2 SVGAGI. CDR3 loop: CASSPLASTYNEQFF. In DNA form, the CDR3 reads TGTGCCAGCAGCCCTCTAGCGAGTACCTACAATGAGCAGTTCTTC.

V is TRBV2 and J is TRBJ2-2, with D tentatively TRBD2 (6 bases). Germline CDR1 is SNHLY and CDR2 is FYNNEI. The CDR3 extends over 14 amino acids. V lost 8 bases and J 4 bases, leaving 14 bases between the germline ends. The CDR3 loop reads CASWVQGGTGELFF. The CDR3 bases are TGTGCCAGCTGGGTCCAGGGAGGCACCGGGGAGCTGTTTTTT. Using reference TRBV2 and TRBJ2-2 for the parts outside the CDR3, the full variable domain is EPEVTQTPSHQVTQMGQEVILRCVPISNHLYFYWYRQILGQKVEFLVSFYNNEISEKSEIFDDQFSVERPDGSNFTLKIRSTKLEDSAMYFCASWVQGGTGELFFGEGSRLTVL.

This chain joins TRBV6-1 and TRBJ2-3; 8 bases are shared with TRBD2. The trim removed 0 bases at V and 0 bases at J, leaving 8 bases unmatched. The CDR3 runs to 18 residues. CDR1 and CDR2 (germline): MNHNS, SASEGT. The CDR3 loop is CASSEAPGGGFSTDTQYF. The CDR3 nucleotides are TGTGCCAGCAGTGAAGCGCCGGGGGGGGGCTTTAGCACAGATACGCAGTATTTT.

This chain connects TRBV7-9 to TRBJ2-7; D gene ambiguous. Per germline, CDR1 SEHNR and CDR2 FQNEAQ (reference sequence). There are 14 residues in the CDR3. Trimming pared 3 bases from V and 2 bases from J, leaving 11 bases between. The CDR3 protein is CASSLQRIPYEQYF. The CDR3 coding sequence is TGTGCCAGCAGCTTGCAGAGGATACCCTACGAGCAGTACTTC.

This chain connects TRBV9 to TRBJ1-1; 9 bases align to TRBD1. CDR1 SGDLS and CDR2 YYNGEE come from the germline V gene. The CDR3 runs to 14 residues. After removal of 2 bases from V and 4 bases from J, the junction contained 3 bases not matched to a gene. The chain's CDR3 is CASSVTGGPTEAFF. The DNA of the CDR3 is TGTGCCAGCAGCGTTACAGGGGGCCCCACTGAAGCTTTCTTT.

The CDR3: CASSPELTDTQYF. The CDR3 nucleotides are TGTGCCAGCAGCCCCGAACTCACAGATACGCAGTATTTT. The chain uses TRBV7-2 and TRBJ2-3; D is ambiguous. CDR3 length: 13 residues. The germline gives CDR1 SGHTA, CDR2 FQGNSA. Trimming took off 5 bases at V and 2 bases at J, with 8 bases between the two ends. Filled out from reference TRBV7-2 and TRBJ2-3, the complete variable domain reads GAGVSQSPSNKVTEKGKDVELRCDPISGHTALYWYRQSLGQGLEFLIYFQGNSAPDKSGLPSDRFSAERTGGSVSTLTIQRTQQEDSAVYLCASSPELTDTQYFGPGTRLTVL.

CDR3 nucleotides: TGTGCCAGCAGCCCGGGACAGGGGCTGTTCAGCACTGAAGCTTTCTTT. This gives the protein CASSPGQGLFSTEAFF. The V and J genes are TRBV5-6 and TRBJ1-1, with 10 bases that match TRBD1. The CDR3 contains 16 residues. V lost 4 bases and J lost 4; bases outside the gene matches: 10. The germline gives CDR1 SGHDT, CDR2 YYEEEE.

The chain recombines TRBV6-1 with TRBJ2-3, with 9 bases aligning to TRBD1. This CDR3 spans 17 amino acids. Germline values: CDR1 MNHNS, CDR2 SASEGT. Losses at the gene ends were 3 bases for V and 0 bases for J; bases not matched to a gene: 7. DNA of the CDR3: TGTGCCAGCAGTGACGCGCTACAGGGGGCTAGCACAGATACGCAGTATTTT. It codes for CASSDALQGASTDTQYF.

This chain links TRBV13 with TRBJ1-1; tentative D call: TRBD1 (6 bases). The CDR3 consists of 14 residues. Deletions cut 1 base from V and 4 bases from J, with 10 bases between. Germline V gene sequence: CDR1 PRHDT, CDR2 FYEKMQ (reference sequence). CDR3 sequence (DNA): TGTGCCAGCAGCTTAGAGGGAGGGGGCACTGAAGCTTTCTTT. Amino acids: CASSLEGGGTEAFF.

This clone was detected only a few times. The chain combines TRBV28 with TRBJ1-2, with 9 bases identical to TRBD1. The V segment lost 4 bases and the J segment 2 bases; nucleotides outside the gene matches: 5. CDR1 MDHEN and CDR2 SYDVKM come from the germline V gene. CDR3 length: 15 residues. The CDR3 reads CASSSQGAQNYGYTF. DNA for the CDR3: TGTGCCAGCAGTTCACAGGGGGCGCAGAACTATGGCTACACCTTC.